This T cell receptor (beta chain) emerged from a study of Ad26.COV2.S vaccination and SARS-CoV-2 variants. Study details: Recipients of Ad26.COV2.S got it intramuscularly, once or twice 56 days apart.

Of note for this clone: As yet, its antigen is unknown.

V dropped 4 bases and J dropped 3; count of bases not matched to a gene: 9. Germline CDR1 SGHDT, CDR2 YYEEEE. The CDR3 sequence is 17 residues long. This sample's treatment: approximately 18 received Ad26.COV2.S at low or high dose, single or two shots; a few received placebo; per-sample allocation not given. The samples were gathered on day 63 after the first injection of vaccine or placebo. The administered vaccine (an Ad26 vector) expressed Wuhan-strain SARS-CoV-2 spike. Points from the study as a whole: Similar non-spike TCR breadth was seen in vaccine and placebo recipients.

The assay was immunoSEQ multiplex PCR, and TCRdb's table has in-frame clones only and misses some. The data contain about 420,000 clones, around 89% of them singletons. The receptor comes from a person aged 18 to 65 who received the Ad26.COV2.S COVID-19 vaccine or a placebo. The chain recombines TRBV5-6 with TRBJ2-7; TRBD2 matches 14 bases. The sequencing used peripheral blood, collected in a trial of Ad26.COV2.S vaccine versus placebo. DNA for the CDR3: TGTGCCAGCAGCGCCGGGACTAGCGGGGGCCTGATCTACGAGCAGTACTTC. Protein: CASSAGTSGGLIYEQYF.